This TCR beta chain was sequenced in a study of blood T cell repertoires in COVID-19. The table lists this clone with a few counts. CDR1 SGHTA and CDR2 FQGTGA come from the germline V gene. The CDR3 runs to 14 residues. After removal of 5 bases from V and 3 bases from J, the junction contained 3 bases not matched to a gene. Data came from immunoSEQ multiplex PCR; TCRdb stores just in-frame clones and leaves some out. The sample carries fewer than 250,000 clones, roughly four fifths recorded once. The V and J genes are TRBV7-3 and TRBJ2-2, with 7 bases identical to TRBD2. The sequencing sample was made of peripheral blood. The TCR was taken from a woman between 40 and 55 years old with acute or convalescent COVID-19. CDR3 bases: TGTGCCAGCAGCCGGGGGGATTACACCGGGGAGCTGTTTTTT. Translation: CASSRGDYTGELFF. The complete variable domain, with remaining parts taken from reference TRBV7-3 and TRBJ2-2, reads GAGVSQTPSNKVTEKGKYVELRCDPISGHTALYWYRQSLGQGPEFLIYFQGTGAADDSGLPNDRFFAVRPEGSVSTLKIQRTERGDSAVYLCASSRGDYTGELFFGEGSRLTVL.